These 18 T cell receptor beta chains originate from one sample sequenced in a study of cytomegalovirus exposure and HLA in healthy donors. The primer mix had 60 Vbeta and 13 Jbeta primers. Using immunoSEQ multiplex PCR, the repertoire was profiled, and TCRdb retains in-frame clones only, with some absent. Here the sample spans about 150,000 clones, around three quarters being singletons. The sequenced sample consisted of PBMCs. All receptors come from a woman between 40 and 50 years old in good health and CMV-seronegative.

CDR3 protein: CASSQGPAGGPEEQYF. The CDR3 DNA reads TGCGCCAGCAGCCAGGGACCTGCGGGGGGGCCAGAAGAGCAGTACTTC. The chain employs TRBV4-1 and TRBJ2-7; 9 bases match TRBD2. The CDR3 has 16 residues. Looked up from germline, CDR1 is MGHRA and CDR2 is YSYEKL. Trimming cost V 3 bases and J 7 bases; bases outside gene matches: 13.

The J gene is TRBJ2-1, the V gene TRBV5-4; 9 positions agree with TRBD2. This CDR3 comprises 16 residues. The trim removed 4 bases at V and 3 bases at J, leaving 8 bases unmatched. The germline V gene has CDR1 SGHNT and CDR2 YYREEE (reference sequence). CDR3 region: CASSLRSSGVYNEQFF. Here the CDR3 DNA reads TGTGCCAGCAGCCTACGCTCTAGCGGGGTCTACAATGAGCAGTTCTTC.

CDR3 nucleotides: TGCGCCAGCAGCCAAGCGGGACAGGGGAGCTATGGCTACACCTTC. This codes for CASSQAGQGSYGYTF. The gene calls are TRBV4-1 and TRBJ1-2, with TRBD1 identical over 10 bases. The CDR3 spans 15 residues. J gave up 4 bases and V 1 base, and 3 bases lay outside the gene matches. Germline V gives CDR1 MGHRA, CDR2 YSYEKL.

Written as DNA, the CDR3 is TGCGCCAGCAGCCAAGACAAGTTAATGGGGGCTGCAGATACGCAGTATTTT. It is translated as CASSQDKLMGAADTQYF. This sequence joins TRBV4-1 and TRBJ2-3; a weak D match, TRBD1 (6 bases). CDR3 size: 17 residues. Germline V lookup: CDR1 MGHRA, CDR2 YSYEKL. Trimming took off 0 bases at V and 4 bases at J, with 17 bases between the two ends.

This clone was detected once. The rearrangement uses TRBV4-1 and TRBJ1-5, with 8 bases lining up with TRBD1. Per germline, CDR1 MGHRA and CDR2 YSYEKL. With 0 bases clipped from V and 7 bases from J, the junction kept 5 bases outside the gene matches. The CDR3 runs to 15 residues. CDR3 region: CASSQEGTGIQPQHF. The CDR3 DNA sequence: TGCGCCAGCAGCCAAGAGGGGACAGGTATCCAGCCCCAGCATTTT.

This clone came up once. The V call is TRBV6-1, the J call TRBJ2-3; D perhaps matches TRBD1 (6 bases). Deletions cut 0 bases from V and 0 bases from J, with 19 bases between. The CDR3 is 19 residues long. In germline, CDR1 is MNHNS, CDR2 SASEGT. The CDR3 loop is CASSEAINRDLSSTDTQYF. CDR3 coding DNA: TGTGCCAGCAGTGAAGCTATAAACAGGGACCTCTCTAGCACAGATACGCAGTATTTT.

This clone occurred a few times. The J gene is TRBJ1-2, the V gene TRBV7-6, with 7 bases fitting TRBD1. Germline assignment: CDR1 SGHVS and CDR2 FNYEAQ. The ends lost 1 base at V and 6 bases at J; junction bases unmatched: 5. This CDR3 has 14 residues. The CDR3 DNA follows: TGTGCCAGCAGCTTAGGATTAGGGGGCGATGGCTACACCTTC. Translated: CASSLGLGGDGYTF.

V gene TRBV27 combines with J gene TRBJ1-5; D is undetermined. The CDR3 has 15 amino acids. Germline assignment: CDR1 MNHEY and CDR2 SMNVEV (reference sequence). Trimming took 5 bases from V and 0 from J, leaving 11 bases between them. CDR3 protein: CASSHRHHSNQPQHF. The DNA of the CDR3 is TGTGCCAGCAGTCACCGACACCATAGCAATCAGCCCCAGCATTTT.

The sample holds a few counts of this clone. V and J are TRBV4-2 and TRBJ2-1; TRBD2 agrees at 10 bases. Germline CDR1 is LGHNA and CDR2 is YNFKEQ. The CDR3 loop spans 16 amino acids. Trimming took 0 bases from V and 8 from J; bases not matched to a gene: 7. The CDR3 sequence is CASSQDLASGGDEQFF. The CDR3 DNA follows: TGTGCCAGCAGCCAAGATCTAGCTAGCGGGGGTGATGAGCAGTTCTTC.

This chain joins TRBV11-2 and TRBJ2-7; 7 positions agree with TRBD1. This CDR3 is 11 amino acids long. V trimming: 11 bases; J trimming: 3 bases; junction bases outside the gene matches: 4. Germline V gene data show CDR1 as SGHAT and CDR2 as FQNNGV. The CDR3 is CASGQSYEQYF. The CDR3, as DNA: TGTGCCTCGGGACAGAGCTACGAGCAGTACTTC.

J is TRBJ2-7 and V is TRBV7-8, with 13 bases matching TRBD2. This CDR3 is 15 amino acids long. The germline gives CDR1 SGHVS, CDR2 FQNEAQ. The J segment lost 7 bases and the V segment lost 4 bases, leaving 7 bases of the junction unmatched. The CDR3 protein is CASSSWTSGSYEQYF. CDR3 coding DNA: TGTGCCAGCAGCTCCTGGACTAGCGGGAGCTATGAGCAGTACTTC.

This clone was detected a few times. The V gene is TRBV19, the J gene TRBJ1-5; the match to TRBD1 covers 7 bases. This CDR3 contains 16 residues. The V gene's germline CDR1 is LNHDA and CDR2 SQIVND (reference sequence). Losses at the gene ends were 1 base for V and 4 bases for J; bases not matched to a gene: 7. The chain's CDR3 is CASSIVGGGRNQPQHF. The CDR3 nucleotides read TGTGCCAGTAGTATAGTTGGAGGGGGCAGGAATCAGCCCCAGCATTTT.

In this sample, this clone turned up once. One junction end disagrees with the germline gene, perhaps due to a read error. This chain links TRBV7-9 with TRBJ1-2; 9 bases are a match to TRBD1. Germline loops: CDR1 SEHNR, CDR2 FQNEAQ (reference sequence). The CDR3 length is 15 residues. CDR3 protein: CASSLTGGGNGGCTF. DNA for the CDR3: TGTGCCAGCAGCCTAACAGGGGGCGGAAACGGTGGCTGCACCTTC.

The chain joins TRBV5-1 to TRBJ2-2; the D gene is possibly TRBD1 (5 bases). The V and J ends lost 1 base and 2 bases respectively, with 12 bases between them. The CDR3 is 16 residues long. Per the germline V gene, CDR1 is SGHRS and CDR2 is YFSETQ. Here the CDR3 reads CASSLNPGPNTGELFF. In DNA form, the CDR3 reads TGCGCCAGCAGCTTGAACCCAGGGCCTAACACCGGGGAGCTGTTTTTT.

In its sample, this clone was seen a few times. The chain employs TRBV6-5 and TRBJ1-4; D call uncertain. The V end lost 2 bases, the J end lost 8 bases, and 18 bases lay between the germline ends. This CDR3 is 16 amino acids long. Germline CDR1 MNHEY, CDR2 SVGAGI. The CDR3 here is CASSYLASRAGEKLFF. CDR3 DNA sequence: TGTGCCAGCAGTTACCTTGCGAGCCGGGCGGGAGAAAAACTGTTTTTT.

The chain carries TRBV5-5 and TRBJ2-7, with TRBD1 identical over 8 bases. CDR3 length: 17 residues. Trimming at V came to 4 bases and at J to 4 bases, leaving 16 bases not matched to a gene. Looked up from germline, CDR1 is SGHKS and CDR2 is YYEKEE (reference sequence). CDR3 protein: CASSESIRGRGHYEQYF. Written as DNA, the CDR3 is TGTGCCAGCAGCGAATCCATTAGGGGCAGGGGGCATTACGAGCAGTACTTC.

The chain employs TRBV27 and TRBJ2-5; 8 bases align to TRBD1. The J call could be wrong; TRBJ2-7 is a better fit for the DNA end. CDR3 size: 15 residues. The germline V gene encodes CDR1 MNHEY and CDR2 SMNVEV (reference sequence). The CDR3 DNA follows: TGTGCCAGCAGTTTAAGAACAGGGGGAACGGGCGAGCAGTACTTC. Translation gives CASSLRTGGTGEQYF.

The rearrangement links TRBV6-1 to TRBJ1-5; TRBD1 aligns across 8 bases. The germline V gene encodes CDR1 MNHNS and CDR2 SASEGT. The CDR3 has 18 residues. The trim removed 0 bases at V and 1 base at J, leaving 8 bases unmatched. CDR3 bases: TGTGCCAGCAGTGAAGCCCTCGACAGGGGACGGAGCAATCAGCCCCAGCATTTT. Its protein product is CASSEALDRGRSNQPQHF.